These T cell receptor beta chains were read from a single sample in a study of cytomegalovirus exposure and HLA in healthy donors. Method: immunoSEQ multiplex PCR; TCRdb's copy keeps in-frame clones and lacks some. The sample consists of more than 85,000 clones, about three quarters of them appearing once. The sequenced sample consisted of PBMCs. All receptors derive from a woman aged 60-75 years in good health and CMV-seropositive. The CDR3 runs from the conserved cysteine through the conserved F or W. A D gene is named only where the DNA matches it firmly. Rows may omit the clone size; those that give it use once, few, many or a size class.

j_gene,abundance,len,v_gene,d_gene,CDR3aa,CDR3nt
TRBJ2-7,NA,16,TRBV9,TRBD2,CASSPGVGTSSYEQYF,TGTGCCAGCAGCCCAGGGGTCGGGACTAGTTCCTACGAGCAGTACTTC
TRBJ2-7,NA,12,TRBV6-1,NA,CASSSPGYEQYF,TGTGCCAGCAGTTCCCCGGGCTACGAGCAGTACTTC
TRBJ1-1,NA,13,TRBV5-1,TRBD1,CASRVQGATEAFF,TGCGCCAGCAGAGTTCAGGGGGCGACTGAAGCTTTCTTT
TRBJ2-2,NA,15,TRBV28,TRBD1,CASSFGTGETGELFF,TGTGCCAGCAGTTTTGGGACAGGGGAAACCGGGGAGCTGTTTTTT
TRBJ1-3,NA,15,TRBV9,NA,CASSDKMISGNTIYF,TGTGCCAGCAGCGACAAGATGATCTCTGGAAACACCATATATTTT
TRBJ2-3,once,18,TRBV11-2,TRBD2,CASSLDLGSGRDTDTQYF,TGTGCCAGCAGCTTAGATCTAGGGAGCGGGAGGGATACAGATACGCAGTATTTT
TRBJ2-3,NA,19,TRBV4-2,TRBD1,CASSLNRDRGWSPTDTQYF,TGTGCCAGCAGCCTGAACCGGGACAGGGGCTGGTCCCCCACAGATACGCAGTATTTT
TRBJ1-2,NA,15,TRBV9,NA,CASSGQTGSWEGYTF,TGTGCCAGCAGCGGACAGACAGGATCCTGGGAGGGCTACACCTTC
TRBJ2-5,NA,13,TRBV6-1,TRBD2,CASNRLAEETQYF,TGTGCCAGCAATAGGCTAGCGGAAGAGACCCAGTACTTC
TRBJ2-1,once,15,TRBV5-8,NA,CASSRYRLSSDEQFF,TGTGCCAGCAGCCGTTACAGGCTTAGTTCGGATGAGCAGTTCTTC
TRBJ1-2,NA,14,TRBV9,TRBD1,CASSAAGTVYGYTF,TGTGCCAGCAGCGCCGCCGGGACAGTCTATGGCTACACCTTC
TRBJ2-5,NA,17,TRBV19,TRBD1,CASSIMGSGQEQETQYF,TGTGCCAGTAGTATTATGGGTTCCGGACAGGAGCAAGAGACCCAGTACTTC
TRBJ2-5,NA,18,TRBV5-1,TRBD1,CASSLGAESGQSQETQYF,TGCGCCAGCAGCTTGGGGGCAGAGTCGGGACAGTCCCAAGAGACCCAGTACTTC
TRBJ2-1,NA,18,TRBV19,TRBD1,CASSSSEAGDRLTDEQFF,TGTGCCAGTAGTTCGTCAGAAGCTGGGGACAGGCTGACCGATGAGCAGTTCTTC
TRBJ1-2,NA,15,TRBV5-4,TRBD1,CASSPGRTGYSGYTF,TGTGCCAGCAGCCCTGGCCGGACAGGGTACAGTGGCTACACCTTC
TRBJ2-2,few,14,TRBV7-9,NA,CASSLVQGSGELFF,TGTGCCAGCAGCTTAGTACAGGGATCCGGGGAGCTGTTTTTT
TRBJ1-2,NA,13,TRBV25-1,TRBD1,CASSGQGPYGYTF,TGTGCCAGCAGTGGACAGGGACCATATGGCTACACCTTC
TRBJ1-4,few,15,TRBV6-5,TRBD1,CASSYQTGGHEKLFF,TGTGCCAGCAGTTACCAGACAGGGGGGCATGAAAAACTGTTTTTT
TRBJ1-6,NA,14,TRBV7-2,NA,CASSFPGDNSPLHF,TGTGCCAGCAGCTTTCCAGGGGACAATTCACCCCTCCACTTT
TRBJ2-3,NA,17,TRBV9,TRBD2,CASSTKTSSGSTDTQYF,TGTGCCAGCAGCACCAAGACGTCTAGCGGGAGCACAGATACGCAGTATTTT
TRBJ1-1,NA,14,TRBV6-1,NA,CASSPGGEGTEAFF,TGTGCCAGCAGTCCCGGGGGGGAGGGCACTGAAGCTTTCTTT
TRBJ2-2,NA,15,TRBV5-1,NA,CASSPGQTNTGELFF,TGCGCCAGCAGCCCCGGACAAACGAACACCGGGGAGCTGTTTTTT
TRBJ2-7,NA,15,TRBV18,TRBD2,CASSPYAGDSYEQYF,TGTGCCAGCTCACCATACGCGGGGGACTCCTACGAGCAGTACTTC
TRBJ1-1,NA,15,TRBV21-1,NA,CASSNWDREYPEAFF,TGTGCCAGCTCCAACTGGGACAGGGAATACCCTGAAGCTTTCTTT
TRBJ2-3,NA,15,TRBV2,NA,CASSEVPPGADTQYF,TGTGCCAGCAGTGAAGTCCCACCGGGAGCAGATACGCAGTATTTT
TRBJ1-1,few,16,TRBV28,NA,CASRNQLGLKGTEAFF,TGTGCCAGCAGAAATCAATTGGGGCTGAAGGGCACTGAAGCTTTCTTT
TRBJ2-3,NA,16,TRBV27,TRBD2,CASLGLAGAPRDTQYF,TGTGCCAGTCTGGGACTAGCGGGAGCTCCAAGAGATACGCAGTATTTT
TRBJ1-4,few,12,TRBV7-9,NA,CASSRQGVKLFF,TGTGCCAGCAGCCGTCAGGGCGTAAAACTGTTTTTT
TRBJ2-7,NA,14,TRBV6-5,NA,CASSRDRDFYEQYF,TGTGCCAGCAGTAGAGACAGGGACTTCTACGAGCAGTACTTC